This record concerns one T cell receptor beta chain sequence. Its antigen is unknown. One entry per CDR3 protein, called by TCRdb with MiXCR from the RT-PCR reads. The repertoire has 650,000 to 800,000 distinct CDR3 sequences, about a fifth of them found once; the top ten carry 11%. The source of the sample is a study of response to subunit inactivated influenza vaccine. V shed 2 bases and J shed 3 bases, with 14 bases lying between them. Germline CDR1 is SGHAT and CDR2 is FQNNGV. CDR3 length equals 16 residues. General observations from the study: Each seasonal influenza vaccination, the authors suggested, recruits few new T cells.

The sequencing used PBMCs from blood, collected roughly 5 days after vaccination. The chain uses TRBV11-2 and TRBJ2-1; D is ambiguous. This TCR came from a man aged 45-65 years who received an inactivated influenza vaccine. CDR3 nucleotide sequence: TGTGCCAGCAGCTTACGACGGCCGGAGTACTACAATGAGCAGTTCTTC. Translation gives CASSLRRPEYYNEQFF.